These T cell receptor beta chains were read from a single sample in a study of technical replicates of blood from a few donors. Data came from immunoSEQ multiplex PCR; TCRdb stores just in-frame clones and leaves some out. The table records 75,000 to 100,000 clones, around 90% of them present only once. The sample consisted of T cells isolated from PBMCs. The receptors derive from a human donor in good health. Both conserved end residues are part of each CDR3. Each record gives: CDR3 DNA, CDR3 protein, V gene, J gene, D gene, clone size. D genes are given only for firm matches. Size is stated for part of the rows, as once, few or many counts, or as a class when the clone is expanded.

CDR3 DNA: TGCAGCGTTGTGTTTTTTTATCATAAGACAGGGGTAGGCGAGGTAGCAGGGGACTATGGCTACACCTTC
CDR3 protein: CSVVFFYHKTGVGEVAGDYGYTF
V gene: TRBV29-1
J gene: TRBJ1-2
D gene: TRBD1
clone size: -

CDR3 DNA: TGTGCCTGGAGTGTGGGGACAGGGGGCACAGATACGCAGTATTTT
CDR3 protein: CAWSVGTGGTDTQYF
V gene: TRBV30
J gene: TRBJ2-3
D gene: TRBD1
clone size: -

CDR3 DNA: TGTGCCTGGAGTGTACGCGAGAATGAAGCTTTCTTT
CDR3 protein: CAWSVRENEAFF
V gene: TRBV30
J gene: TRBJ1-1
D gene: -
clone size: -

CDR3 DNA: TGTGCCAGCAGTGCGACTAGGACTAGCGGGAGGTCTCCCCTCGCTGGGGCCAACGTCCTGACTTTC
CDR3 protein: CASSATRTSGRSPLAGANVLTF
V gene: TRBV2
J gene: TRBJ2-6
D gene: TRBD2
clone size: -

CDR3 DNA: TGTGCCAGCAGCCAAGGGACAGGGTTTGGCTACACCTTC
CDR3 protein: CASSQGTGFGYTF
V gene: TRBV7-8
J gene: TRBJ1-2
D gene: TRBD1
clone size: -

CDR3 DNA: TGTGCCTGGACGGGACAGGGTGAGGGGTGGGATCAGCCCCAGCATTTT
CDR3 protein: CAWTGQGEGWDQPQHF
V gene: TRBV30
J gene: TRBJ1-5
D gene: TRBD1
clone size: -

CDR3 DNA: TGTGCCAGTAGTATTGTACCTGAGGAGACCCAGTACTTC
CDR3 protein: CASSIVPEETQYF
V gene: TRBV19
J gene: TRBJ2-5
D gene: -
clone size: -

CDR3 DNA: TGTGCCAGCAGCTTCAAGACAGGGGTGTTGGAGACCCAGTACTTC
CDR3 protein: CASSFKTGVLETQYF
V gene: TRBV5-8
J gene: TRBJ2-5
D gene: TRBD1
clone size: -

CDR3 DNA: TGTGCCAGCAGTGACTCCGGGGACTTTACCGGGGAGCTGTTTTTT
CDR3 protein: CASSDSGDFTGELFF
V gene: TRBV6-4
J gene: TRBJ2-2
D gene: -
clone size: -

CDR3 DNA: TGCGCCAGCAGCTGGGCCGGTTTCGATGAGCAGTTCTTC
CDR3 protein: CASSWAGFDEQFF
V gene: TRBV5-1
J gene: TRBJ2-1
D gene: -
clone size: once

CDR3 DNA: TGCGCCAGCAGCTCGCCGGGACAGTTCTACGAGCAGTACTTC
CDR3 protein: CASSSPGQFYEQYF
V gene: TRBV4-1
J gene: TRBJ2-7
D gene: TRBD1
clone size: -

CDR3 DNA: TGTGCCAGCAGAGGCGGGGGGCCTCTCTACGAGCAGTACTTC
CDR3 protein: CASRGGGPLYEQYF
V gene: TRBV27
J gene: TRBJ2-7
D gene: TRBD2
clone size: -

CDR3 DNA: TGTGCCAGCAGCTCCTCCCATGAAAAACTGTTTTTT
CDR3 protein: CASSSSHEKLFF
V gene: TRBV7-8
J gene: TRBJ1-4
D gene: -
clone size: -

CDR3 DNA: TGTGCCAGCAGCTTTGGCAGCTCTGGAAACACCATATATTTT
CDR3 protein: CASSFGSSGNTIYF
V gene: TRBV11-3
J gene: TRBJ1-3
D gene: -
clone size: -

CDR3 DNA: TGTGCCAGCAGCCCATGGGACACCAGGAACTATGGCTACACCTTC
CDR3 protein: CASSPWDTRNYGYTF
V gene: TRBV11-2
J gene: TRBJ1-2
D gene: -
clone size: -

CDR3 DNA: TGTGCCAGCAGCTTTGCTAGCGGGGGGTCTGTAGAGCAGTACTTC
CDR3 protein: CASSFASGGSVEQYF
V gene: TRBV5-6
J gene: TRBJ2-7
D gene: TRBD2
clone size: -

CDR3 DNA: TGCGCCAGCAGCCCTTCCGCCAGGTCGACTGGAAACACCATATATTTT
CDR3 protein: CASSPSARSTGNTIYF
V gene: TRBV5-1
J gene: TRBJ1-3
D gene: -
clone size: -

CDR3 DNA: TGTGCTAGTGGCAGGGGACTAGCGGGTACCGAAAATGAGCAGTTCTTC
CDR3 protein: CASGRGLAGTENEQFF
V gene: TRBV12-5
J gene: TRBJ2-1
D gene: TRBD2
clone size: -

CDR3 DNA: TGTGCCAGCTCTATACTCGAAGATACGCAGTATTTT
CDR3 protein: CASSILEDTQYF
V gene: TRBV18
J gene: TRBJ2-3
D gene: -
clone size: -

CDR3 DNA: TGTGCCAGTAGTATTCGGGGGGGACAGTCTATGAACACTGAAGCTTTCTTT
CDR3 protein: CASSIRGGQSMNTEAFF
V gene: TRBV19
J gene: TRBJ1-1
D gene: TRBD1
clone size: -

CDR3 DNA: TGTGCCAGCAGTTTCCCGACTAGCGCTAGGTGGGTCAATGAGCAGTTCTTC
CDR3 protein: CASSFPTSARWVNEQFF
V gene: TRBV27
J gene: TRBJ2-1
D gene: TRBD2
clone size: -

CDR3 DNA: TGTGCCAGCAGGGACAGCGGGACTTCCCACAATGAGCAGTTCTTC
CDR3 protein: CASRDSGTSHNEQFF
V gene: TRBV6-5
J gene: TRBJ2-1
D gene: -
clone size: -

CDR3 DNA: TGTGCCTGCGGCCTTCTCGAGCAGTACTTC
CDR3 protein: CACGLLEQYF
V gene: TRBV6-5
J gene: TRBJ2-7
D gene: -
clone size: few

CDR3 DNA: TGTGCCAGCAGTGATACAGGGGGGAACACCATATATTTT
CDR3 protein: CASSDTGGNTIYF
V gene: TRBV2
J gene: TRBJ1-3
D gene: TRBD1
clone size: -

CDR3 DNA: TGTGCCAGCAGCTCGTCGGGGGGCGCTGGAAACACCATATATTTT
CDR3 protein: CASSSSGGAGNTIYF
V gene: TRBV5-6
J gene: TRBJ1-3
D gene: -
clone size: -

CDR3 DNA: TGTGCCAGTAAGGAAGGACAGAGAAACACCGGGGAGCTGTTTTTT
CDR3 protein: CASKEGQRNTGELFF
V gene: TRBV19
J gene: TRBJ2-2
D gene: -
clone size: -

CDR3 DNA: TGTGCCAGCAGCTCCTTTAGGGCAGGGGGCGAGCAGTACTTC
CDR3 protein: CASSSFRAGGEQYF
V gene: TRBV7-9
J gene: TRBJ2-7
D gene: TRBD1
clone size: -

CDR3 DNA: TGTGCCAGCAGCTGGTGGACAGATGCATGGCAGTACTTC
CDR3 protein: CASSWWTDAWQYF
V gene: TRBV5-4
J gene: TRBJ2-7
D gene: -
clone size: -

CDR3 DNA: TGTGCCAGCAGCTTCGGGACTACCCTCACAGATACGCAGTATTTT
CDR3 protein: CASSFGTTLTDTQYF
V gene: TRBV7-8
J gene: TRBJ2-3
D gene: TRBD2
clone size: once

CDR3 DNA: TGTGCCAGCAGCCCGCGGGAGACGTGGGGCAATGAGCAGTTCTTC
CDR3 protein: CASSPRETWGNEQFF
V gene: TRBV7-9
J gene: TRBJ2-1
D gene: TRBD2
clone size: -

CDR3 DNA: TGTGCCAGCAGTGAAATAGCAGGGACAGGAAACACCATATATTTT
CDR3 protein: CASSEIAGTGNTIYF
V gene: TRBV2
J gene: TRBJ1-3
D gene: -
clone size: -

CDR3 DNA: TGTGCCAGCAGCCCGCTCCCTGTCCAGGGGGTCGGAGTCTACGAGCAGTACTTC
CDR3 protein: CASSPLPVQGVGVYEQYF
V gene: TRBV5-6
J gene: TRBJ2-7
D gene: TRBD1
clone size: -

CDR3 DNA: TGTGCCAGCGGGCCGAGTCCCTTTTCGACGACCCAAGAGACCCAGTACTTC
CDR3 protein: CASGPSPFSTTQETQYF
V gene: TRBV14
J gene: TRBJ2-5
D gene: -
clone size: -

CDR3 DNA: TGTGCCAGCAGCAACTATGCTAGCGGGAGGGCCAGTCTCGAGCAGTACTTC
CDR3 protein: CASSNYASGRASLEQYF
V gene: TRBV5-6
J gene: TRBJ2-7
D gene: TRBD2
clone size: -

CDR3 DNA: TGTGCCAGCAGCTCCCCTCCCCATGGCTACACCTTC
CDR3 protein: CASSSPPHGYTF
V gene: TRBV25-1
J gene: TRBJ1-2
D gene: -
clone size: -

CDR3 DNA: TGTGCCAGCAGTATGGGACAGCCTAGCACAGATACGCAGTATTTT
CDR3 protein: CASSMGQPSTDTQYF
V gene: TRBV28
J gene: TRBJ2-3
D gene: TRBD1
clone size: -

CDR3 DNA: TGTGCCAGCAGTTTAGTTCCAGGGGGCGCGGAAGGAGGCTATGGCTACACCTTC
CDR3 protein: CASSLVPGGAEGGYGYTF
V gene: TRBV27
J gene: TRBJ1-2
D gene: TRBD1
clone size: -

CDR3 DNA: TGTGCCAGCAGCGGGGGGAGACGGGGGGGCCCTAGCACAGATACGCAGTATTTT
CDR3 protein: CASSGGRRGGPSTDTQYF
V gene: TRBV4-2
J gene: TRBJ2-3
D gene: TRBD2
clone size: -

CDR3 DNA: TGTGCCTGGAGTGTACGGTTGGGGGCCGAGCAGTACTTC
CDR3 protein: CAWSVRLGAEQYF
V gene: TRBV30
J gene: TRBJ2-7
D gene: -
clone size: -

CDR3 DNA: TGCGCCAGCAGCTTGGCCCCCCCCTTAGCAACTAATGAAAAACTGTTTTTT
CDR3 protein: CASSLAPPLATNEKLFF
V gene: TRBV5-1
J gene: TRBJ1-4
D gene: -
clone size: -

CDR3 DNA: TGTGCCAGCAGCTGGAGCTCCTACAATGAGCAGTTCTTC
CDR3 protein: CASSWSSYNEQFF
V gene: TRBV28
J gene: TRBJ2-1
D gene: -
clone size: -

CDR3 DNA: TGTGCCAGCAAAGCAGGCTCGAATGAAAAACTGTTTTTT
CDR3 protein: CASKAGSNEKLFF
V gene: TRBV6-5
J gene: TRBJ1-4
D gene: -
clone size: -

CDR3 DNA: TGTGCTAGTGGTTGGAAAATTCTGCCTCCCGAGATGGAGGATAATTCACCCCTCCACTTT
CDR3 protein: CASGWKILPPEMEDNSPLHF
V gene: TRBV12-5
J gene: TRBJ1-6
D gene: -
clone size: -

CDR3 DNA: TGTGCCAGCAGCTTCACTAGCGAAGGAAGTGCGGAGACCCAGTACTTC
CDR3 protein: CASSFTSEGSAETQYF
V gene: TRBV7-9
J gene: TRBJ2-5
D gene: TRBD2
clone size: -

CDR3 DNA: TGTGCCAGCAGTTTAGCAGACGAGCAGTACTTC
CDR3 protein: CASSLADEQYF
V gene: TRBV28
J gene: TRBJ2-7
D gene: -
clone size: -

CDR3 DNA: TGTGCCAGCAGTTTTCTATCAGATACGCAGTATTTT
CDR3 protein: CASSFLSDTQYF
V gene: TRBV28
J gene: TRBJ2-3
D gene: -
clone size: -

CDR3 DNA: TGTGCCAGCCACAAAGTAGGGGCAGGGCTTTATGGCTACACCTTC
CDR3 protein: CASHKVGAGLYGYTF
V gene: TRBV11-2
J gene: TRBJ1-2
D gene: -
clone size: once

CDR3 DNA: TGTGCCTGGATACCCGATGGGACAGGGGATAGCTATGGCTACACCTTC
CDR3 protein: CAWIPDGTGDSYGYTF
V gene: TRBV30
J gene: TRBJ1-2
D gene: TRBD1
clone size: -

CDR3 DNA: TGTGCCAGCATGGGGGGCGGGGGTCAAGAGACCCAGTACTTC
CDR3 protein: CASMGGGGQETQYF
V gene: TRBV6-6
J gene: TRBJ2-5
D gene: -
clone size: -

CDR3 DNA: TGCAGCGACCGGACTAGCGGGGCCTACAATGAGCAGTTCTTC
CDR3 protein: CSDRTSGAYNEQFF
V gene: TRBV29-1
J gene: TRBJ2-1
D gene: TRBD2
clone size: once

CDR3 DNA: TGTGCCAGCAGTTTAGACAGGCGAGCTTCCTACAATGAGCAGTTCTTC
CDR3 protein: CASSLDRRASYNEQFF
V gene: TRBV28
J gene: TRBJ2-1
D gene: -
clone size: -